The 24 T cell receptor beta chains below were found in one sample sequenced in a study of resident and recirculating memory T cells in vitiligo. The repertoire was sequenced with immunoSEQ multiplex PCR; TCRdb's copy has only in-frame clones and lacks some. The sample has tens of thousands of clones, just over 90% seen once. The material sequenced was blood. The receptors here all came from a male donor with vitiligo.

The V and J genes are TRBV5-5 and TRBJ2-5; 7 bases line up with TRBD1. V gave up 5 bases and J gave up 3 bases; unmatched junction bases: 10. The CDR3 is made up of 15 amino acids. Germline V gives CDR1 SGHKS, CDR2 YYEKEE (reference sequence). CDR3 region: CASSPFGTDKETQYF. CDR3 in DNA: TGTGCCAGCAGTCCTTTTGGGACAGATAAAGAGACCCAGTACTTC.

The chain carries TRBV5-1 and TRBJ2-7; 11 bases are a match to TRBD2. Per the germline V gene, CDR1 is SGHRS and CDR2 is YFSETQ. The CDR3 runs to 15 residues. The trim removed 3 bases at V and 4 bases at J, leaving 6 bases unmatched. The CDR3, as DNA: TGCGCCAGCAGCTCCACTAGCGGGAGTTGGTACGAGCAGTACTTC. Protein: CASSSTSGSWYEQYF. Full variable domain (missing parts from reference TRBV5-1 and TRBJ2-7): KAGVTQTPRYLIKTRGQQVTLSCSPISGHRSVSWYQQTPGQGLQFLFEYFSETQRNKGNFPGRFSGRQFSNSRSEMNVSTLELGDSALYLCASSSTSGSWYEQYFGPGTRLTVT.

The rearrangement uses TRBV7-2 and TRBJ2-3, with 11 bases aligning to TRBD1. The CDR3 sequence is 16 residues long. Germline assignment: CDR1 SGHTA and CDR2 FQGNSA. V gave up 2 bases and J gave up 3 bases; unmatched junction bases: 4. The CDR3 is CASSLSRDRGTDTQYF. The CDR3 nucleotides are TGTGCCAGCAGCTTAAGCCGGGACAGGGGGACAGATACGCAGTATTTT.

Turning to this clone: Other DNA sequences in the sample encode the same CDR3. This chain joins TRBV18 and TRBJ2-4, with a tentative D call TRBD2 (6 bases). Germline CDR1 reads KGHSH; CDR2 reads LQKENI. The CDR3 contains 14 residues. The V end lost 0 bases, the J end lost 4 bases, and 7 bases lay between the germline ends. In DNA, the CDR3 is TGTGCCAGCTCACCACCTGGGGGGAAAAACATTCAGTACTTC. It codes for CASSPPGGKNIQYF.

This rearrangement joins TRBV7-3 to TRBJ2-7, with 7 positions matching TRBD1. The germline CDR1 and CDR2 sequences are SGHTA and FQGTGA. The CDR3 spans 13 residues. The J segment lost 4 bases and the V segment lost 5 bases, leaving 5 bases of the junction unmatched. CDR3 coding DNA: TGTGCCAGCAGCCGGGACAGAATATACGAGCAGTACTTC. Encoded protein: CASSRDRIYEQYF.

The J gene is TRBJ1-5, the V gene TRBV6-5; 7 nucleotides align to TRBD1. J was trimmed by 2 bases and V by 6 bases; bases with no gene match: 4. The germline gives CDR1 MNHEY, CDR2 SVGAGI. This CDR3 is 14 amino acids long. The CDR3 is CASSSDRGNQPQHF. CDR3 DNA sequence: TGTGCCAGCAGCTCCGACAGGGGCAATCAGCCCCAGCATTTT.

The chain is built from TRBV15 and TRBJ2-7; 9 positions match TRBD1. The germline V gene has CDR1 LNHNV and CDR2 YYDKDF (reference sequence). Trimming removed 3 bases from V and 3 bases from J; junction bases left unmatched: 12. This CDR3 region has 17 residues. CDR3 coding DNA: TGTGCCACCAGCAGGGACAGATTACAGGGGGCCGACTACGAGCAGTACTTC. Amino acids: CATSRDRLQGADYEQYF.

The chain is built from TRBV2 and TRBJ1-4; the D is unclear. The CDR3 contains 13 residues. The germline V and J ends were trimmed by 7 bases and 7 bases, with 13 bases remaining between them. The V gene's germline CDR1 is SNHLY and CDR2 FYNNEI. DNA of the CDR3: TGTGCCAGCACGCAGAAACCCCCTGAAAAACTGTTTTTT. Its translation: CASTQKPPEKLFF.

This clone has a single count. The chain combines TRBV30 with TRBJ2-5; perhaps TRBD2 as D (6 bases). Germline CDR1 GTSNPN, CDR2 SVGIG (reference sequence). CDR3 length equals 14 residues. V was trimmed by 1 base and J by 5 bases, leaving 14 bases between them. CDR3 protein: CAWSGATGRETQYF. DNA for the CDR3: TGTGCCTGGAGTGGAGCAACGGGGAGGGAGACCCAGTACTTC.

The CDR3 nucleotides read TGTGCCAGCAGCTTAGAGCCGGGTTCGACCGGGGAGCTGTTTTTT. Protein: CASSLEPGSTGELFF. The chain couples TRBV11-2 to TRBJ2-2, with D uncertain. Germline CDR1 SGHAT, CDR2 FQNNGV. This CDR3 region has 15 residues. Trimming left V 0 bases short and J 5 bases short, with 10 bases between.

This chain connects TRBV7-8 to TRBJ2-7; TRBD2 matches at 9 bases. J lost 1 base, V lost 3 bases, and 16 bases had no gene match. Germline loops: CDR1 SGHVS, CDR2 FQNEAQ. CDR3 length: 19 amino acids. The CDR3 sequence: CASSFWPRGRGRASYEQYF. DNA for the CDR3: TGTGCCAGCAGCTTTTGGCCCCGGGGACGCGGGAGGGCTTCCTACGAGCAGTACTTC.

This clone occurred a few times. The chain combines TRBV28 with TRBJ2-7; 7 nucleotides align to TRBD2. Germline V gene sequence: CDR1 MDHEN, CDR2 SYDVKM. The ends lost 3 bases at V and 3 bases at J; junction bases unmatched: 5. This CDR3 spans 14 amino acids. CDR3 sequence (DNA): TGTGCCAGCAGTTTGGGAGGGCAGAACTACGAGCAGTACTTC. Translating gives CASSLGGQNYEQYF.

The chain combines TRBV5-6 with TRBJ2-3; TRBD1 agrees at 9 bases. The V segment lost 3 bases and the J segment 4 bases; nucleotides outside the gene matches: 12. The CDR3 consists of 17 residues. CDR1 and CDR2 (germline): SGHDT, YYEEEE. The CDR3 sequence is CASSWVRLRDRADTQYF. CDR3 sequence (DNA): TGTGCCAGCAGCTGGGTGAGGTTGCGGGACAGGGCAGATACGCAGTATTTT.

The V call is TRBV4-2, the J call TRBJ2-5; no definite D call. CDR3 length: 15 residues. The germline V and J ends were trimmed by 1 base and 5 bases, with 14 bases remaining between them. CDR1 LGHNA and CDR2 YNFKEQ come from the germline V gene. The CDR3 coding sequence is TGTGCCAGCAGCCAAGTCCGTGAGTTAAAGGAGACCCAGTACTTC. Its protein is CASSQVRELKETQYF.

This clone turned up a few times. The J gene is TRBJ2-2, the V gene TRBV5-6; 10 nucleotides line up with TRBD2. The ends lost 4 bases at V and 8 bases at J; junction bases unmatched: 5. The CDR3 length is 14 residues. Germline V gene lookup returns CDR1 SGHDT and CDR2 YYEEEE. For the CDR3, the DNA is TGTGCCAGCAGCCCGGGACTAGCGTCAGGGGAGCTGTTTTTT. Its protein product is CASSPGLASGELFF.

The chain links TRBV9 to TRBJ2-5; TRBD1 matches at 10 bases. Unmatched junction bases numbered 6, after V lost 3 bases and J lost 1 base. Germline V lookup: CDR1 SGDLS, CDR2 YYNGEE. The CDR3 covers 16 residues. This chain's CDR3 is CASSAGTGVRQETQYF. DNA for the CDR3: TGTGCCAGCAGCGCCGGGACAGGGGTCCGCCAAGAGACCCAGTACTTC. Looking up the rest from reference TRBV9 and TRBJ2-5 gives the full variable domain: DSGVTQTPKHLITATGQRVTLRCSPRSGDLSVYWYQQSLDQGLQFLIQYYNGEERAKGNILERFSAQQFPDLHSELNLSSLELGDSALYFCASSAGTGVRQETQYFGPGTRLLVL.

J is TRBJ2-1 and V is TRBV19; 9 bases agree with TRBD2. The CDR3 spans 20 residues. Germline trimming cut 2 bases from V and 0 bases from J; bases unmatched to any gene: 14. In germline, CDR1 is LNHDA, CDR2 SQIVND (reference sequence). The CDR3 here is CASSIPPTGGRVSSYNEQFF. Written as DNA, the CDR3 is TGTGCCAGTAGTATACCCCCTACGGGCGGGAGGGTTAGCTCCTACAATGAGCAGTTCTTC.

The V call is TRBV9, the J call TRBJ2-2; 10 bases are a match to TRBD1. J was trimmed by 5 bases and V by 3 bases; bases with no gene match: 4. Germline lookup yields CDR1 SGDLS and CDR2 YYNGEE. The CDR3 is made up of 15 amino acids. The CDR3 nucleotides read TGTGCCAGCAGCGAAGGGGGACAGGGGACCGGGGAGCTGTTTTTT. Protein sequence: CASSEGGQGTGELFF.

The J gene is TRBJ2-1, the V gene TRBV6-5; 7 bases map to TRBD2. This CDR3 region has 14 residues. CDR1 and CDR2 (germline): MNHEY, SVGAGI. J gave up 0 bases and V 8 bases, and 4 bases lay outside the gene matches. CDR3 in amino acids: CASGGGDSYNEQFF. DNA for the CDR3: TGTGCCAGCGGGGGGGGAGACTCCTACAATGAGCAGTTCTTC.

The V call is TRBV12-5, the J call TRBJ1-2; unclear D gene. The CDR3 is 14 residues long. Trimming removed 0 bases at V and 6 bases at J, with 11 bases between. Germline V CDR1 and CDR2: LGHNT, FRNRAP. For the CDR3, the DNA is TGTGCTAGTGGTTTGGTACTGGGGAGGGATGGCTACACCTTC. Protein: CASGLVLGRDGYTF.

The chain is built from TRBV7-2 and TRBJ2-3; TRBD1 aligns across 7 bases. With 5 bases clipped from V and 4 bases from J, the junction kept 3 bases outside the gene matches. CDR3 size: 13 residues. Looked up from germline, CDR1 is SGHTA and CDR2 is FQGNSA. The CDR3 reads CASSADRADTQYF. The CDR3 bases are TGTGCCAGCAGCGCTGACAGGGCAGATACGCAGTATTTT.

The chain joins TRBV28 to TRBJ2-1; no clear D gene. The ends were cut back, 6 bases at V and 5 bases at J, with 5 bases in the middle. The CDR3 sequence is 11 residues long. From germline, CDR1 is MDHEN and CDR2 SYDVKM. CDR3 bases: TGTGCCAGCAGGTTTAACAATGAGCAGTTCTTC. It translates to CASRFNNEQFF.

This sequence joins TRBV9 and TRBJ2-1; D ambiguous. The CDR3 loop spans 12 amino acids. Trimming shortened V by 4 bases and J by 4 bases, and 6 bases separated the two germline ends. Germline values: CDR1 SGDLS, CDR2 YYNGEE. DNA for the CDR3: TGTGCCAGCAGCATCGGTTACAATGAGCAGTTCTTC. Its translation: CASSIGYNEQFF.

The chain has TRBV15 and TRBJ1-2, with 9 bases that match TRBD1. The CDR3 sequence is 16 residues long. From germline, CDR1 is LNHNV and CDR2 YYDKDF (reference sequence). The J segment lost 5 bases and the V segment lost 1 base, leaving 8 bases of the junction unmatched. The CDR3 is CATSRGSQGAVYGYTF. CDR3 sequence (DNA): TGTGCCACCAGCAGAGGGTCACAGGGGGCAGTGTATGGCTACACCTTC.